This entry concerns a single T cell receptor (beta chain). Only a few counts were recorded for this clone. The clone's antigen remains unknown. Base quality data are lacking; no much larger clone is found one base away. The time point label for this specimen denotes: 12 to 13 months on ibrutinib. Around 1.8 micrograms of genomic DNA were extracted from cryopreserved PBMCs for TCR beta library preparation. Longitudinal blood samples from CLL patients on ibrutinib monotherapy underwent high-throughput TCR beta sequencing. The patients took part in an open-label, single-center phase 2 trial of ibrutinib monotherapy. Each clonotype received, on average, 10x coverage in deep resolution sequencing performed on a MiSeq, where the target depth lay between 1 in 1 million and 1 in 200,000 T cells. The immunoSEQ hsTCRB Kit was used to generate TCR beta libraries. From the authors' description of their analysis: The data were analyzed with ImmunoSEQ Analyzer and ImmunoSEQ Data Assistant, and V, D and J gene assignments followed IMGT definitions. Clonality, which ranges from 0 to 1, was calculated as one minus the normalized Shannon entropy of productive rearrangement frequencies. Only overrepresented clonotypes making up at least 0.05% of the repertoire of each patient were included in the public clonotype analysis. Some twelve age-matched healthy donor repertoires from immuneACCESS were used as controls for clonality. The table was pulled from immuneACCESS by TCRdb, which kept in-frame rearrangements only. Such tables lose some clones; where checked, under half of the loss comes from unresolved V genes, and the rest has no known cause. V, J and clone size derive from that table, while D and trimming were established from the DNA sequence. This sample comprises around 200,000 clones, roughly 73% of them detected only once. 11% of the sample is taken by the ten largest.

The data derive from a study of cytotoxic CD8 clonotypes in ibrutinib-treated CLL (dated by TCRdb to the early 2020s). The study in broad terms: The cohort was composed of about a dozen relapsed/refractory and roughly 14 treatment-naive patients; IGHV unmutated status was identified in 17 patients. Responses were partial in some 24 patients and complete in 2; after median around 65 months follow-up, some 14 stayed in remission and some twelve progressed. Samples at response were collected after a median of about 12 months of treatment, with a range of about 6 to 40 months. On average, each sample yielded some 250,000 productive templates and 94,082 productive rearrangements. Of the approximately 86 participants in the trial, about two dozen had longitudinal samples available. Cryopreserved peripheral blood mononuclear cells were collected before treatment, at response, and at either disease progression or sustained remission. All remission and progressive disease samples were collected while patients were still receiving ibrutinib.

Overall study results and their limits: Public clonotypes were rare and either contracted or stayed stable during treatment, and the rise in clonality at ibrutinib response reflected the expansion of private clonotypes. Lymph node repertoires were not examined, and the timing of sampling was not matched between patients in sustained remission and those whose disease progressed. At ibrutinib response clonality went up, during sustained remission it held steady, and at progression it dropped back toward baseline. At baseline, clonality was higher than in age-matched healthy donors and showed a strong correlation with circulating CD8+ T-cell counts.

The sample was PBMCs, taken after 12 months of ibrutinib treatment. The receptor's source is a human donor with chronic lymphocytic leukemia.

The CDR3 region reads CSVGRAGNQPQHF. The DNA is TGCAGCGTGGGGAGGGCTGGCAATCAGCCCCAGCATTTT. This chain joins TRBV29-1 to TRBJ1-5; the D gene lacks a confident call. The germline ends are 11 bases apart after V is trimmed by 6 bases and J by 2 bases. The CDR3 runs 13 residues from the cysteine to the phenylalanine. Only the CDR3 region is kept as DNA, spanning 39 bases read in frame from base 1. CDR1 SQVTM and CDR2 ANQGSEA were looked up in the germline V gene.